The subject of this entry is one TCR beta chain. This clonotype occurred many times. What this receptor recognizes is not known. Qualities for individual bases were not recorded, and no much larger clone is one base off. Sequences MNHEY (CDR1) and SMNVEV (CDR2) are obtained from the germline V gene (reference sequence). From its cysteine to its phenylalanine, the CDR3 spans 15 amino acids. Solely the CDR3 DNA is kept, with 45 bases framed from the first base. Cut back by 5 bases and 3 bases, the V and J ends lie 17 bases apart. For repertoire sequencing, TCR beta CDR3 regions were amplified from RNA transcripts. The first round of RT-PCR was done with HTBI primers and the Qiagen OneStep RT-PCR kit, and was followed by a second round of multiplex PCR, then size selection and purification. Libraries were sequenced paired-end with 100 bp reads on an Illumina HiSeq2000. As for the authors' bioinformatics: SOAPnuke was used for read processing, and reads with adapters, uncalled bases, a mean Phred below 15, or no exact constant-primer or identifier match were discarded. COPE v1.2.5 was used to merge the high-quality paired reads. Unique nucleotide sequences were defined as clonotypes and aligned to IMGT TRB V, D and J references using MiTCR v1.1. Analysis was restricted to V-J combinations with a frequency above 0.0001, which covered roughly 99% of repertoires. For each V-J combination, a TCR clonal expansion and chaos score was defined as the ratio of F50 clonal expansion to chaos observed in the TCRdist matrix. Welch's t-statistics and random forest were used to reduce features to 13 V-J combinations, which were fed into a naive Bayes classifier. Thyroid-blood repertoire similarity was quantified with the Morisita-Horn index. In-frame beta chains were kept once TCRdb had trimmed the public reads at Q25 with fastp and called clones with MiXCR. Rows are combined by CDR3 protein, so each entry shows the most common genes and DNA. TCRdb, rather than the study authors, made the V and J calls. The sample has about 410,000 distinct CDR3 sequences on record, around 16% of them singletons. The ten largest clones capture around 1.4% of the sample.

The ophthalmopathy patients had moderately to severely active disease, with a Clinical Activity Score of 3 or higher, a NOSPECS grade of 4 or higher, and a disease duration of less than 3 months. Patients with other autoimmune diseases, uncontrolled infections, pregnancy or lactation were excluded from the study. Clinical symptoms, serum thyroxine, TRAb, thyroid ultrasound and orbital computed tomography were used for diagnosis. PBMCs were isolated from around 10 ml of fresh peripheral blood by Ficoll-Paque density gradient centrifugation. Total RNA was extracted with Trizol reagent and quality-checked on an Agilent 2100 Bioanalyzer. The sample belongs to a study of Graves' ophthalmopathy and Graves' hyperthyroidism (dated by TCRdb to the late 2010s). Context from the whole study: Peripheral blood samples were taken at the time of initial diagnosis, before any treatment was given. TCR beta repertoire signatures were used to distinguish Graves' ophthalmopathy from Graves' hyperthyroidism and to predict progression to ophthalmopathy. In total, 135 blood samples were TCR-sequenced: 43 ophthalmopathy, approximately 80 hyperthyroidism and roughly 17 hyperthyroidism-to-ophthalmopathy patients. To explore V-J signatures distinguishing ophthalmopathy from hyperthyroidism, a discovery set of about a hundred patients (more than 40 ophthalmopathy, 57 stable hyperthyroidism) was enrolled. An independent validation cohort was composed of some 18 hyperthyroidism patients and 17 patients who later progressed from hyperthyroidism to ophthalmopathy. In more than five hyperthyroidism patients, T-cell repertoires of thyroid tissue and blood were compared. Once sampling was done, hyperthyroidism patients were given methimazole at a starting dose of 30 mg daily, while ophthalmopathy patients were given high-dose intravenous methylprednisolone. For training and testing, the 100 or so patients in the discovery cohort were randomly divided in a 7:3 ratio.

Beyond this particular receptor, the publication reports: Ophthalmopathy was separated from stable hyperthyroidism by the 13-signature model with more than 85% sensitivity and approximately 84% specificity in cross-validation and with 80%/75% in the test set. In validation, the model predicted ophthalmopathy progression with 55% to 71% sensitivity and roughly 72% specificity; around twelve predicted patients were CT-confirmed with GO in a median of roughly 6.8 months. No statistical method was used to predetermine the sample size, and group allocation was not hidden from the investigators. Among expanded thyroid clonotypes with frequency above 0.001, most also showed up in blood, which suggests that blood repertoires may reflect the thyroid immune response.

This sequence was found in a woman aged 18-29 years with Graves' ophthalmopathy. Donor details come from another sample of the same person, matched by shared clones. Sequencing used peripheral blood. This receptor chain uses TRBV27 and TRBJ2-7, with TRBD2 tentatively as D gene (6 bases match). The CDR3 here reads CASSPGTEGLYEQYF. The DNA is as follows: TGTGCCAGCAGTCCGGGAACGGAGGGACTCTACGAGCAGTACTTC.